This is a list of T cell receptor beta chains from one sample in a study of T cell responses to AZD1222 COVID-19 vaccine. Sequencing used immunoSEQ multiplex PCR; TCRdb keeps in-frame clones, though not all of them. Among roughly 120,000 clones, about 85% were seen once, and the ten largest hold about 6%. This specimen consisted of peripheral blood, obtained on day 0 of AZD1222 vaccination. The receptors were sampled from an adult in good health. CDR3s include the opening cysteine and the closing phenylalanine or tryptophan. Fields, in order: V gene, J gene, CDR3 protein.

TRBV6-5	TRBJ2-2	CASGLRPGELFF
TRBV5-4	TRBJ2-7	CASSTKTVPGEQYF
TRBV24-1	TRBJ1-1	CATRGLGGDEAFF
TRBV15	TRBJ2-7	CATSRDHGGSYEQYF
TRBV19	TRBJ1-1	CASRGPGRGNTEAFF
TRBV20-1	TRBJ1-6	CSAAGGSPLHF
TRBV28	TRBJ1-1	CASSPRARSDTEAFF
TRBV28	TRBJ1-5	CASSPPTGGNQPQHF
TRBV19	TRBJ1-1	CASRDMNTEAFF
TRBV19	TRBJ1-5	CASSQDRNYQPQHF
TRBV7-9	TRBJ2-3	CASSLPVGGHSTDTQYF
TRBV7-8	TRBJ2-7	CASSFGPNPEEQYF
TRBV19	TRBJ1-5	CASSDGQRINQPQHF
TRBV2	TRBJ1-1	CASSLYMNTEAFF
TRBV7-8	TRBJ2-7	CASSSNTGAVEQYF
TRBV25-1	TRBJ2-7	CASATVEQYF
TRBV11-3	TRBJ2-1	CASSSYSGGTGRDLKQFF
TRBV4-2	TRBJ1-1	CASSQAQEPNTEAFF
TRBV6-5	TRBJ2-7	CASRTGGSYEQYF
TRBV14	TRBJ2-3	CASSQSRRRGYAPSTDTQYF
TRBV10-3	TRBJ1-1	CAISESPGTEAFF
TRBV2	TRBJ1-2	CASSVQGGNYGYTF
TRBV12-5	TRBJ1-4	CASGPQDEKLFF
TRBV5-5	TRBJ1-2	CASSLEGRYYGYTF
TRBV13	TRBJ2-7	CASSFGNPSYEQYF
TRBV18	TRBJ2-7	CASSSRDSTYEQYF
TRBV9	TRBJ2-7	CASSPAGSASYEQYF
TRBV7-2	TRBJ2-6	CASSYRVGANVLTF
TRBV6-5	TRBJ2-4	CASRDRDRGNIQYF
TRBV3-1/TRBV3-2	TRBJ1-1	CASSQDLGGNTEAFF
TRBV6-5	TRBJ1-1	CASSPGQGNTEAFF
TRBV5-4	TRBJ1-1	CASSPPVGNMNTEAFF
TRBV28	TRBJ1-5	CASSSDDRSNQPQHF
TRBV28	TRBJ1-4	CASRPGSPRWNEKLFF
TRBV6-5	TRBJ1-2	CASRSVQGAFYGYTF
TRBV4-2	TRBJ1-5	CASSQSSTAYSNQPQHF
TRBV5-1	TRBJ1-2	CASSLAEGQNYGYTF
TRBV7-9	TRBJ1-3	CASSLSGRASGNTIYF
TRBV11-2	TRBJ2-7	CASSLLGTGSYEQYF
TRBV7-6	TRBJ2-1	CASSSRQGRNEQFF
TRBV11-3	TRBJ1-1	CASSSTGYTEAFF
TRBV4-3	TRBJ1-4	CASSQGIKTGGHEKLFF
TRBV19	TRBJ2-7	CASSPGAGGSYEQYF
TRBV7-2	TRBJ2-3	CASRTGSTDTQYF
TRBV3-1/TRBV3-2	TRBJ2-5	CASSQEGGRGETQYF
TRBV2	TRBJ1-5	CASSVRGGDQPQHF
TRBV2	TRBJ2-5	CASQGQGLGETQYF
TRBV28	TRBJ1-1	CASSRSWDRRAFF
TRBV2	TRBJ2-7	CASSAGAGTLDEQYF
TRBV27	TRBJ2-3	CASSSYSSTDTQYF
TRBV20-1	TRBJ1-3	CSASYSSGNTIYF
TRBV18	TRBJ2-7	CASSPPGAGGAILTYEQYF
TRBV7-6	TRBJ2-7	CASSTDGTGYEQYF
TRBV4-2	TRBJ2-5	CASSQDPWTSGGRTRETQYF
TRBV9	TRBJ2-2	CASSVRVTGELFF
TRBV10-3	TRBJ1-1	CAISAWGMNTEAFF
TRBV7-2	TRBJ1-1	CASSFLGSNTEAFF